Shown below are 12 T cell receptor beta chains from a single sample sequenced in a study of CD8+ T cells in alopecia areata. The treatment denotes: oral pan-JAK inhibitor, 5-10 mg twice daily. Sequencing relied on a cDNA template that was reverse transcribed from extracted RNA. Clones were sequenced by immunoSEQ multiplex PCR, and TCRdb holds only the in-frame ones, with some missing. The table includes 95,000 to 100,000 clones, 60% to 65% detected once. The source was CD8+ T cells sorted from blood, collected at week 4, from a patient treated with tofacitinib. Every receptor here comes from a human donor with alopecia areata.

The chain employs TRBV27 and TRBJ1-1; possibly TRBD1 for D (6 bases). Germline V lookup: CDR1 MNHEY, CDR2 SMNVEV (reference sequence). This CDR3 region has 15 residues. V was trimmed by 5 bases and J by 0 bases, leaving 13 bases between them. CDR3 residues: CASSNGGPMNTEAFF. In DNA form, the CDR3 reads TGTGCCAGCAGTAACGGGGGGCCTATGAACACTGAAGCTTTCTTT.

The rearrangement uses TRBV4-1 and TRBJ1-1; D remains unclear. The V and J ends lost 0 bases and 9 bases respectively, with 11 bases between them. The CDR3 has 13 amino acids. Germline loops: CDR1 MGHRA, CDR2 YSYEKL. In DNA form, the CDR3 reads TGCGCCAGCAGCCAAGAAAGGAATGAAAAAGCTTTCTTT. Residues: CASSQERNEKAFF.

The chain is built from TRBV27 and TRBJ2-7, with TRBD1 identical over 7 bases. This CDR3 has 14 amino acids. CDR1 is MNHEY, CDR2 SMNVEV, per germline (reference sequence). The J segment lost 6 bases and the V segment lost 5 bases, leaving 10 bases of the junction unmatched. The DNA for the CDR3 is TGTGCCAGCAGTGCCGGGACAGTGTATCCCGAGCAGTACTTC. It encodes CASSAGTVYPEQYF.

The chain links TRBV5-6 to TRBJ2-1; D unresolved. The CDR3 has 15 residues. Between the trimmed V and J ends, which lost 2 bases and 0 bases, there was a span of 9 bases. CDR1 and CDR2 from the germline V gene are SGHDT and YYEEEE. The DNA of the CDR3 is TGTGCCAGCAGCTTTCCAGCGAGCTCCTACAATGAGCAGTTCTTC. Translation: CASSFPASSYNEQFF.

The genes are TRBV27 and TRBJ2-6, with 8 bases aligning to TRBD2. The germline V gene encodes CDR1 MNHEY and CDR2 SMNVEV (reference sequence). The CDR3 is made up of 12 amino acids. Trimming cost V 7 bases and J 14 bases; bases outside gene matches: 7. CDR3 in DNA: TGTGCCAGCACCTCGGGGGGGCCCATCCTGACTTTC. Translating it yields CASTSGGPILTF.

The CDR3 protein is CASSLGGRVYGYTF. CDR3 nucleotides: TGCGCCAGCAGCTTGGGGGGCAGAGTCTATGGCTACACCTTC. V gene TRBV5-1 combines with J gene TRBJ1-2, with D tentatively TRBD1 (5 bases). Trimming took 0 bases from V and 4 from J, leaving 10 bases between them. The CDR3 spans 14 residues. Germline values: CDR1 SGHRS, CDR2 YFSETQ.

This clone was detected a few times. The V and J genes are TRBV7-6 and TRBJ2-7, with D perhaps given as TRBD1 or TRBD2 (5 bases each). Germline V gene sequence: CDR1 SGHVS, CDR2 FNYEAQ. The germline V and J ends were trimmed by 5 bases and 3 bases, with 11 bases remaining between them. The CDR3 sequence is 13 residues long. The CDR3 sequence is CASSPRDGYEQYF. Here the CDR3 DNA reads TGTGCCAGCAGCCCCCGGGACGGCTACGAGCAGTACTTC.

The chain uses TRBV27 and TRBJ2-1, with D maybe TRBD2 (6 bases). Germline CDR1 MNHEY, CDR2 SMNVEV (reference sequence). Trimming left V 8 bases short and J 0 bases short, with 11 bases between. The CDR3 is 14 amino acids. Here the CDR3 DNA reads TGTGCCAGCGGGACTGGGAGCTCCTACAATGAGCAGTTCTTC. Protein product: CASGTGSSYNEQFF.

This clone was observed a handful of times. The V gene is TRBV5-6, the J gene TRBJ2-5; no clear D gene. Germline V gene data show CDR1 as SGHDT and CDR2 as YYEEEE. V shed 1 base and J shed 0 bases, with 7 bases lying between them. The CDR3 runs 14 residues. The CDR3 sequence is CASSLYGYQETQYF. In DNA form, the CDR3 reads TGTGCCAGCAGCTTGTACGGGTACCAAGAGACCCAGTACTTC.

The chain links TRBV5-6 to TRBJ2-2; D perhaps matches TRBD1 (6 bases). Germline values: CDR1 SGHDT, CDR2 YYEEEE. This CDR3 has 13 amino acids. V lost 2 bases to trimming and J lost 5 bases, with 7 bases between them. The CDR3 here is CASSFQGTGELFF. In DNA form, the CDR3 reads TGTGCCAGCAGCTTCCAGGGGACCGGGGAGCTGTTTTTT.

CDR3 DNA: TGTGCCACCAGCAGAGAGAGCCACCAGCCCCAGCATTTT. Translated: CATSRESHQPQHF. The chain has TRBV15 and TRBJ1-5, with no clear D. The V gene lost 0 bases and the J gene lost 7 bases, with 7 bases spanning the gap. The CDR3 runs 13 residues. Germline assignment: CDR1 LNHNV and CDR2 YYDKDF (reference sequence).

V and J are TRBV4-1 and TRBJ2-7; D gene unclear. This CDR3 comprises 15 residues. Trimming took 0 bases from V and 2 from J, leaving 11 bases between them. Germline V gene sequence: CDR1 MGHRA, CDR2 YSYEKL. CDR3 sequence reads: CASSQETATPYEQYF. DNA for the CDR3: TGCGCCAGCAGCCAAGAAACAGCTACACCCTACGAGCAGTACTTC.